This T cell receptor (beta chain) appears in the sequencing data of a study of identical twins. TCRdb itself ran the 5' RACE reads through MiXCR, one entry per CDR3 protein. The table records roughly 770,000 distinct CDR3 sequences, over 15% of them present only once. With 0 bases removed from V and 0 bases from J, the gap between germline ends came to 7 bases. The CDR3 has 15 amino acids. Germline V lookup: CDR1 SGHTS, CDR2 YDEGEE. This clonotype was recorded at least ten times. The data also belong to a second study, concerning T cells expressing NK-cell markers.

The receptor was isolated from a woman younger than 30 in good health. The sample comprised PBMCs. The genes are TRBV5-8 and TRBJ1-3; D uncertain. CDR3 sequence: CASSLGAYSGNTIYF. CDR3 sequence (DNA): TGTGCCAGCAGCTTGGGGGCGTACTCTGGAAACACCATATATTTT.